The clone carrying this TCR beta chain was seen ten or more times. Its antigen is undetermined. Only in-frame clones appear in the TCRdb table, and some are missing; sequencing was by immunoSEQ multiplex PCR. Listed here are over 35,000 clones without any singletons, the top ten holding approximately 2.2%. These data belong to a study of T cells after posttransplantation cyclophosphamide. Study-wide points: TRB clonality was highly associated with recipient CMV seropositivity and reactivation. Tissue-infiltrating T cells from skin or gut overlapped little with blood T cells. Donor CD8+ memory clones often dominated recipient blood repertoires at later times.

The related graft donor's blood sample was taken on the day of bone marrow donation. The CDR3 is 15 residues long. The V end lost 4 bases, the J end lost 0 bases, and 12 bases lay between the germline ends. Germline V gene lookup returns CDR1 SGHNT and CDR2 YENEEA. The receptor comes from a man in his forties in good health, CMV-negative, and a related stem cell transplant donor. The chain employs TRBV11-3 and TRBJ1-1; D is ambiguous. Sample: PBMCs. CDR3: CASSSRVLMNTEAFF. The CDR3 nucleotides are TGTGCCAGCAGCTCCCGAGTTTTAATGAACACTGAAGCTTTCTTT.